This TCR beta chain was recovered during a study of blood T cell repertoires in COVID-19. The wider study: COVID-19 samples from acute and convalescent phases originated in the United States, Italy and Spain. PBMCs, B-cell-depleted T cells, or T cells were the source of the cDNA or gDNA that made up the material.

The V gene lost 1 base and the J gene lost 13 bases, with 13 bases spanning the gap. Germline CDR1 reads SGHDN; CDR2 reads FVKESK. CDR3 length equals 12 residues. Authors' processing steps: Cell counts per sample came from amplifying reference gene primers. Sequenced by immunoSEQ multiplex PCR; TCRdb stores in-frame clones only, minus some. From that table come the V and J calls and clone size; the DNA was used to work out D and trimming. The sample records approximately 150,000 clones, roughly 89% being singletons. Sequencing was performed on peripheral blood. The V call is TRBV14, the J call TRBJ1-1; D uncertain. The source is a woman aged 45-65 years with active or convalescent COVID-19. In DNA, the CDR3 is TGTGCCAGCAGCCAAGCGGGGTTTAAGCTTTTCTTT. This gives the protein CASSQAGFKLFF.